This T cell receptor (beta chain) was retrieved from a study of T cells after yellow fever vaccination. Study-wide points: Post-booster reappearance was seen for most primary-vaccination clones (about 95% CD4, roughly 86% CD8).

CDR3 size: 14 residues. Trimming pared 2 bases from V and 2 bases from J, leaving 9 bases between. Germline CDR1 and CDR2: SEHNR and FQNEAQ (reference sequence). TCRdb fed the 5' RACE reads into MiXCR, producing one record per CDR3 protein. The sample has about 46,000 distinct CDR3 sequences, around 6.4% seen once. This clonotype was recorded at least ten times. The chain recombines TRBV7-9 with TRBJ1-2, with D uncertain. This sample comprised PBMCs, either bulk or a sorted T-cell subset (CD4+, CD8+, memory, or dextramer-sorted; not recorded which), obtained 45 days after the yellow fever booster vaccination. The receptor was isolated from a man between 25 and 39 years old who received the YFV17D yellow fever vaccine. The CDR3 sequence is CASSLSSGNYGYTF. In DNA form, the CDR3 reads TGTGCCAGCAGCTTATCTTCCGGGAACTATGGCTACACCTTC.